The 5 T cell receptor beta chains given below trace back to one sample, sequenced in a study of identical twins. TCRdb processed the 5' RACE reads anew with MiXCR; each CDR3 protein has one entry. This repertoire shows around 1.7 million distinct CDR3 sequences, about 32% found once; its top ten account for about 0.25%. Sequences were obtained from cord blood. All receptors derive from a newborn girl in good health.

The chain employs TRBV28 and TRBJ2-7; 11 positions match TRBD2. Germline-derived CDR1 and CDR2 are MDHEN and SYDVKM. The CDR3 is 19 residues long. The V segment lost 5 bases and the J segment 2 bases; nucleotides outside the gene matches: 17. In DNA form, the CDR3 reads TGTGCCAGCAGTCCCACCTGTTATAGCGGGAGGGCGCCTACCTACGAGCAGTACTTC. Translated: CASSPTCYSGRAPTYEQYF. The entire variable domain, with the rest obtained from reference TRBV28 and TRBJ2-7, is as follows: DVKVTQSSRYLVKRTGEKVFLECVQDMDHENMFWYRQDPGLGLRLIYFSYDVKMKEKGDIPEGYSVSREKKERFSLILESASTNQTSMYLCASSPTCYSGRAPTYEQYFGPGTRLTVT.

This clonotype appeared a few times. CDR3 nucleotides: TGTGCCAGCAGTGGAAGGGGGGGGAGATCCTACAATGAGCAGTTCTTC. Translating it yields CASSGRGGRSYNEQFF. This chain links TRBV2 with TRBJ2-1; tentatively, D is TRBD2 (7 bases). V lost 4 bases and J 1 base, leaving 14 bases between the germline ends. CDR1 is SNHLY, CDR2 FYNNEI, per germline. CDR3 length equals 16 residues.

This clonotype has more than one count but fewer than ten. The chain joins TRBV4-2 to TRBJ2-1; 12 bases map to TRBD2. CDR1 and CDR2 from the germline V gene are LGHNA and YNFKEQ. V lost 3 bases to trimming and J lost 7 bases; unmatched junction nucleotides: 7. This CDR3 comprises 16 residues. CDR3 sequence reads: CASSHPSSGGVNEQFF. The CDR3 bases are TGTGCCAGCAGCCATCCTTCTAGCGGGGGGGTTAATGAGCAGTTCTTC.

V is TRBV24-1 and J is TRBJ2-1, with 9 bases identical to TRBD1. The germline gives CDR1 KGHDR, CDR2 SFDVKD. The CDR3 consists of 15 residues. The V and J ends lost 5 bases and 7 bases, in that order; junction bases with no gene match: 8. The CDR3 sequence is CATSASRDRVNEQFF. The CDR3 region has the DNA TGTGCCACCAGTGCCTCCCGGGACAGGGTGAATGAGCAGTTCTTC.

The V call is TRBV11-2, the J call TRBJ1-2; possible D gene TRBD1, 6 bases. The V gene's germline CDR1 is SGHAT and CDR2 FQNNGV. V was shortened by 1 base and J by 1 base, with 10 bases between the two germline ends. The CDR3 has 15 amino acids. As DNA, the CDR3 is TGTGCCAGCAGCTTAGGGGACATGGGTAACTATGGCTACACCTTC. Translating it yields CASSLGDMGNYGYTF. The full variable domain, its missing parts supplied by reference TRBV11-2 and TRBJ1-2, is EAGVAQSPRYKIIEKRQSVAFWCNPISGHATLYWYQQILGQGPKLLIQFQNNGVVDDSQLPKDRFSAERLKGVDSTLKIQPAKLEDSAVYLCASSLGDMGNYGYTFGSGTRLTVV.